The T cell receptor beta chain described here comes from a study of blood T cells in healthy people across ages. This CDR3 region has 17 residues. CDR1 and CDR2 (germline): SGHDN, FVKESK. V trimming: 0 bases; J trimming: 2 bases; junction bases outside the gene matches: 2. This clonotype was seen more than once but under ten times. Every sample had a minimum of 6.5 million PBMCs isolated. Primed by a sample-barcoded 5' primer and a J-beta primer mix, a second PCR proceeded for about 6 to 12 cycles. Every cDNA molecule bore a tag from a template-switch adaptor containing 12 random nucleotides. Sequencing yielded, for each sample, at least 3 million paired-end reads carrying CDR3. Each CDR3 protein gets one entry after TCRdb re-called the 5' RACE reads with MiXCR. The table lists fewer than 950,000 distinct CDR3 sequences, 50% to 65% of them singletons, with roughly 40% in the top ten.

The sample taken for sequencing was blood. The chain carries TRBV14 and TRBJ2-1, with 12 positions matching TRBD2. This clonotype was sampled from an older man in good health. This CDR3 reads CASSQERLAGAYNEQFF. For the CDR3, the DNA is TGTGCCAGCAGCCAAGAACGACTAGCGGGAGCCTACAATGAGCAGTTCTTC. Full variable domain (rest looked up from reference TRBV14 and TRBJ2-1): EAGVTQFPSHSVIEKGQTVTLRCDPISGHDNLYWYRRVMGKEIKFLLHFVKESKQDESGMPNNRFLAERTGGTYSTLKVQPAELEDSGVYFCASSQERLAGAYNEQFFGPGTRLTVL.